The sequence of this T cell receptor (beta chain) was determined in a study of CD8 T cells in ankylosing spondylitis. CDR3 length: 15 amino acids. The germline V gene encodes CDR1 SGHRS and CDR2 YFSETQ. The trim removed 5 bases at V and 4 bases at J, leaving 6 bases unmatched. With respect to this clonotype: The antigen is not known.

Whole-study findings and limits: Researchers reportedly found disease-linked clones significantly enriched in matched ankylosing spondylitis synovial fluid. Eight highly homologous variants made up a TCR beta motif, and this motif appeared characteristic of ankylosing spondylitis blood. In peripheral blood, disease-linked CD8+ clones occurred at relatively low frequencies.

Quantitative 5'-RACE with molecular barcodes was used to make the TCR beta libraries. From the 5' RACE reads, TCRdb called clonotypes with MiXCR, one entry per CDR3 protein. Of about 130,000 distinct CDR3 sequences in the sample, roughly 13% were seen once. The TCR originated in a female donor with ankylosing spondylitis or in good health (not recorded which). V and J are TRBV5-1 and TRBJ2-5; 12 bases line up with TRBD2. Source material: blood, either unsorted or a sorted T cell fraction (not recorded which). The CDR3 DNA follows: TGCGCCAGCAGTCCCCTAGCGGGAGGGCCAGAGACCCAGTACTTC. This translates into CASSPLAGGPETQYF.